This T cell receptor (beta chain) was retrieved from a study of blood T cell repertoires in COVID-19. About the research overall: Sample material is recorded as cDNA or gDNA derived from T cells, B-cell-depleted T cells, or PBMCs.

V lost 4 bases and J 0 bases, leaving 15 bases between the germline ends. Germline V gene lookup returns CDR1 SGDLS and CDR2 YYNGEE. The CDR3 contains 16 residues. The table came from immunoSEQ multiplex PCR; TCRdb's copy has only in-frame clones and leaves some out. Among 350,000 to 400,000 clones listed, 88% were seen once. Input material: PBMCs or T cells enriched from blood (not recorded which). This sequence joins TRBV9 and TRBJ2-3; perhaps TRBD1 as D (6 bases). This TCR was sampled from a woman younger than 35 who had recovered from COVID-19. The CDR3 is CASSTRTGQSTDTQYF. CDR3 nucleotide sequence: TGTGCCAGCAGCACCCGGACGGGACAAAGCACAGATACGCAGTATTTT.